This T cell receptor (beta chain) was sequenced for a study of response to subunit inactivated influenza vaccine. This clonotype was observed many times. TCRdb recomputed calls from the RT-PCR reads with MiXCR, one row per CDR3 protein. The table records hundreds of thousands of distinct CDR3 sequences, about 11% of them present only once. Trimming removed 8 bases from V and 3 bases from J, with 13 bases in between. The germline CDR1 and CDR2 sequences are SGHTA and FQGTGA. The CDR3 covers 13 residues. These data also featured in a second study, about T cells expressing NK-cell markers. In that study: UMIs accompanied the 5'RACE template switching by which TCR beta cDNA was made. Seven sequenced donors out of eight were HCMV-seropositive, one seronegative. Within several experiments, an anti-gamma-delta TCR antibody kept the sorting limited to alpha-beta TCR T cells. Of the CD8+ T cells in six donors, roughly 1.0-7.0% belonged to dominant NKG2C+ clonotypes. Questions lingered over whether expanded NKG2C+ T cell clones were HCMV-specific.

The TCR was taken from a man over 45 who received an inactivated influenza vaccine. The specimen was PBMCs from blood, collected on the day of vaccination. This chain links TRBV7-3 with TRBJ2-5, with unresolved D. The CDR3 nucleotides are TGTGCCAGCTCCGACGGTCCTAAAGAGACCCAGTACTTC. It translates to CASSDGPKETQYF.